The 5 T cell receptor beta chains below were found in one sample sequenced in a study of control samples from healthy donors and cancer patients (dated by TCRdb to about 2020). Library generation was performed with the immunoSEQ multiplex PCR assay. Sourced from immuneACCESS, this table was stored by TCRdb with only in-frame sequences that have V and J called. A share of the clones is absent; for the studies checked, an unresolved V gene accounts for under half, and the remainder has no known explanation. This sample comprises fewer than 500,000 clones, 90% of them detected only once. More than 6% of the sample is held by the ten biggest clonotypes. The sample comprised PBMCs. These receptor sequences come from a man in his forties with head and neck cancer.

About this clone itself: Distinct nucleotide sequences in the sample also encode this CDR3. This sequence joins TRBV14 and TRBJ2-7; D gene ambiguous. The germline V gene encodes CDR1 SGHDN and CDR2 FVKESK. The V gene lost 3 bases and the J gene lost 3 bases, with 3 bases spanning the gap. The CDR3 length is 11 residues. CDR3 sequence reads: CASSQNYEQYF. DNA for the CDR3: TGTGCCAGCAGCCAGAACTACGAGCAGTACTTC.

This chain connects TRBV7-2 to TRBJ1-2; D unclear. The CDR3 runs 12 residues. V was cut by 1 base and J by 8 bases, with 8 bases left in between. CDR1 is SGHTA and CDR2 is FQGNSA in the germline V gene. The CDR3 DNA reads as TGTGCCAGCAGCTTAGTTGGCAAAGGCTACACCTTC. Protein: CASSLVGKGYTF.

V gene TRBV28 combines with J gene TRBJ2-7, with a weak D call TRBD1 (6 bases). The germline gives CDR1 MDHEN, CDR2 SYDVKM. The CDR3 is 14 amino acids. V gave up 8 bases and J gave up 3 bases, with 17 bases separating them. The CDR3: CASQTGIGNYEQYF. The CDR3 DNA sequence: TGTGCCAGCCAAACAGGGATAGGAAACTACGAGCAGTACTTC.

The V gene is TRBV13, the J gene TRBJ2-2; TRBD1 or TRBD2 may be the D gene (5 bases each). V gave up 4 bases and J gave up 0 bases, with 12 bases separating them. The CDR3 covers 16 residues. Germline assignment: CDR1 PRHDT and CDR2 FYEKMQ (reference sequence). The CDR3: CASSSRDRANTGELFF. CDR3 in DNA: TGTGCCAGCAGCTCAAGGGACCGAGCGAACACCGGGGAGCTGTTTTTT.

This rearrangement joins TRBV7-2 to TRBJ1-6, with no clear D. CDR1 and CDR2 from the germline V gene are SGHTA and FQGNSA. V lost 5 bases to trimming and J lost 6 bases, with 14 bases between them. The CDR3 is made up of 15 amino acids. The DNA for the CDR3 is TGTGCCAGCAGCGTCGGGCCCGCTTTTAATTCACCCCTCCACTTT. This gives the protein CASSVGPAFNSPLHF.